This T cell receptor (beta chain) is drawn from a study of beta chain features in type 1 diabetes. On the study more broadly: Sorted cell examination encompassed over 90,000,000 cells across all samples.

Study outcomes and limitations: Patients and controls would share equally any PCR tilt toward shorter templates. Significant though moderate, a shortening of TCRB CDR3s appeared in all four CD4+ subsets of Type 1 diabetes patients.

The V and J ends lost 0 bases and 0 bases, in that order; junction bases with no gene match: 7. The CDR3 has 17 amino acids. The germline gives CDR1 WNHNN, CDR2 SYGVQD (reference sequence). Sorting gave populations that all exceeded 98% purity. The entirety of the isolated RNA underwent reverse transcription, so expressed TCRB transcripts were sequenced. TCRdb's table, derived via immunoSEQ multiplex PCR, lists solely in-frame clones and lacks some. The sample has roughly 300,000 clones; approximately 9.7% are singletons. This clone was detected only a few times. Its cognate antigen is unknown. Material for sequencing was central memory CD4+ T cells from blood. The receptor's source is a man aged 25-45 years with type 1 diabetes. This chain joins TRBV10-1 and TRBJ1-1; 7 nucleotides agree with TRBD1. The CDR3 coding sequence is TGCGCCAGCAGTGAGTCGATGCCAGGGGGATTGAACACTGAAGCTTTCTTT. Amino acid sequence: CASSESMPGGLNTEAFF.